A selection of T cell receptor beta chains follows, all from one sample in a study of response to subunit inactivated influenza vaccine. TCRdb itself ran the RT-PCR reads through MiXCR, one entry per CDR3 protein. Of some 480,000 distinct CDR3 sequences detected, around 9.9% appear once; the ten largest clones hold 12%. This specimen was PBMCs from blood, taken roughly 45 days after vaccination. The receptor source for this set is a man in his fifties who received an inactivated influenza vaccine. The CDR3 runs from the conserved cysteine through the conserved F or W. A D gene is named only where the DNA matches it firmly. Rows may omit the clone size; those that give it use once, few, many or a size class.

abundance | j_gene | v_gene | d_gene | CDR3nt | CDR3aa
few | TRBJ2-5 | TRBV6-5 | NA | TGTGCCAGCAGTTACGGCGGGGGCCAGAAAGAGACCCAGTACTTC | CASSYGGGQKETQYF
NA | TRBJ2-3 | TRBV27 | NA | TGTGCCAGCAGTTTTGGGGGTAAAGATACGCAGTATTTT | CASSFGGKDTQYF
NA | TRBJ2-5 | TRBV7-8 | NA | TGTGCCAGCAGACCTGACAGAGAAGAGACCCAGTACTTC | CASRPDREETQYF
once | TRBJ2-3 | TRBV24-1 | NA | TGTGCCACCAGTGAAGGATCCTTCCTCCCGGATACGCAGTATTTT | CATSEGSFLPDTQYF
once | TRBJ1-1 | TRBV7-9 | TRBD1 | TGTGCCGTCCCCGGGACAGGGCACACTGAAGCTTTCTTT | CAVPGTGHTEAFF
many | TRBJ1-5 | TRBV28 | TRBD1 | TGTGCCAGCACGGAGGACAGGGGGGAAAATCAGCCCCAGCATTTT | CASTEDRGENQPQHF
few | TRBJ2-1 | TRBV11-2 | NA | TGTGCCAGCAGCTTAGGTCCTCAGTATGAGCAGTTCTTC | CASSLGPQYEQFF
NA | TRBJ2-1 | TRBV5-5 | NA | TGTGCCAGCATCTTGGCCTCATTGGGCAATGAGCAGTTCTTC | CASILASLGNEQFF
NA | TRBJ1-5 | TRBV6-1 | NA | TGTGCCAGCGAGTCGGGGGTTCAGCCCCAGCATTTT | CASESGVQPQHF
NA | TRBJ1-3 | TRBV20-1 | NA | TGCAGTGCTAGTTTGAGAAACACCATATATTTT | CSASLRNTIYF
NA | TRBJ1-2 | TRBV3-1 | NA | TGTGCCAGCAGCCAGGCTGCGGGAGGGACTAACTATGGCTACACCTTC | CASSQAAGGTNYGYTF
few | TRBJ1-2 | TRBV20-1 | NA | TGCAGTGCTAGAGCAAATGATGGCTACACCTTC | CSARANDGYTF
few | TRBJ2-7 | TRBV28 | NA | TGTGCCAGCAGTTTATCCCCGGGCCAAGGCGAGCAGTACTTC | CASSLSPGQGEQYF
NA | TRBJ2-5 | TRBV5-1 | TRBD2 | TGCGCCAGCAGCTCTCGGGGTAGCGGGTACCAAGAGACCCAGTACTTC | CASSSRGSGYQETQYF
NA | TRBJ2-1 | TRBV6-4 | NA | TGTGCCAGCAGTGAAAGTGGGTTCAGTCACAATGAGCAGTTCTTC | CASSESGFSHNEQFF
many | TRBJ2-3 | TRBV11-2 | TRBD1 | TGTGCCAGCAGCCCTCGGGACAGAGTCACCCCTAGCACAGATACGCAGTATTTT | CASSPRDRVTPSTDTQYF
NA | TRBJ1-2 | TRBV28 | NA | TGTGCCAGCAGTTCCCCAGGCTCAATTAACTATGGCTACACCTTC | CASSSPGSINYGYTF
few | TRBJ2-5 | TRBV12-3/TRBV12-4 | TRBD2 | TGTGCCAGCAGTTTATCCGGACTAGCGGGAGTCACCGAGACCCAGTACTTC | CASSLSGLAGVTETQYF
few | TRBJ2-5 | TRBV12-3/TRBV12-4 | NA | TGTGCCATCACAGTTTTTAGGAGTGGCTCGGGTGAGACCCAGTACTTC | CAITVFRSGSGETQYF
few | TRBJ2-5 | TRBV4-3 | NA | TGCGCCAGCAGCCAGACAGGGAGGGAGACCCAGTACTTC | CASSQTGRETQYF
NA | TRBJ2-3 | TRBV15 | TRBD2 | TGTGCCACCAGCACAGACTTACTAGCGGGGGGGAGCACAGATACGCAGTATTTT | CATSTDLLAGGSTDTQYF
few | TRBJ2-3 | TRBV7-9 | NA | TGTGCCAGCACCCAACTGGGACCAGATACGCAGTATTTT | CASTQLGPDTQYF
NA | TRBJ2-7 | TRBV21-1 | NA | TGTGCCAGCAGCAAATCTGGGATGACAGGGCCCAAGGAGCAGTACTTC | CASSKSGMTGPKEQYF
many | TRBJ2-5 | TRBV7-2 | NA | TGTGCCAGCAGCTGGGGACGAGAGACCCAGTACTTC | CASSWGRETQYF
few | TRBJ2-1 | TRBV28 | NA | TGTGCCAGCCCGACGGCAGGGGAAGGCCCCTGGGATGAGCAGTTCTTC | CASPTAGEGPWDEQFF
NA | TRBJ2-5 | TRBV5-1 | NA | TGCGCCAGCAGCTTGAGCTTTGGGGAGAGTGAGACCCAGTACTTC | CASSLSFGESETQYF
few | TRBJ2-5 | TRBV6-1 | TRBD1 | TGTGCCAGCAGTGAAGCGAGACAGGGCCGTCAAGAGACCCAGTACTTC | CASSEARQGRQETQYF